What follows describes a single T cell receptor (beta chain). Its antigen remains unidentified. The identical CDR3 is also encoded by other nucleotide sequences in the sample. The protocol was immunoSEQ multiplex PCR, while the TCRdb copy is restricted to in-frame clones and leaves out a portion. The data show around 2,000,000 clones, about 95% seen once. Naive-designated CD8 cells lacked CD45RO, were positively enriched for CCR7, and omitted terminally differentiated effector memory CD45RA+ cells. All donors were healthy HIV-negative adults lacking recent acute infections or vaccinations. The sample originates from a study of shared clonotypes between healthy human individuals. Study-level results: The study found lower generation probabilities in non-shared clonotypes than in those shared by all four donors.

Germline lookup yields CDR1 MNHEY and CDR2 SMNVEV (reference sequence). The CDR3 has 15 amino acids. V was clipped by 2 bases and J by 0 bases, with 9 bases between them. The rearrangement joins TRBV27 to TRBJ2-3; possible D gene TRBD2, 6 bases. The sequence came from a young man in good health. Sequencing was done on a sample of naive CD8+ T cells sorted from blood. The chain's CDR3 is CASSLGGPSTDTQYF. The DNA for the CDR3 is TGTGCCAGCAGTTTAGGAGGGCCTAGCACAGATACGCAGTATTTT.